The next 9 T cell receptor beta chains were all read from a single sample in a study of identifying expanded T cells in peripheral blood. The data were produced by immunoSEQ multiplex PCR, yet TCRdb's version contains in-frame clones alone and is incomplete. The table has about 110,000 clones, 88% seen once; the top ten hold 6.5% to 9%. The sample was blood. The receptors come from a person aged 18-69 years in good health.

The rearrangement uses TRBV19 and TRBJ2-7, with 12 bases fitting TRBD1. The junction had 8 bases not matched to a gene; V was cut back by 6 bases and J by 5 bases. The CDR3 contains 15 residues. Germline V gene sequence: CDR1 LNHDA, CDR2 SQIVND (reference sequence). CDR3 sequence (DNA): TGTGCCAGTAGCCCCCGGGACAGGGGGCCCAACGAGCAGTACTTC. As protein: CASSPRDRGPNEQYF. The whole variable domain, filled in from reference TRBV19 and TRBJ2-7, reads DGGITQSPKYLFRKEGQNVTLSCEQNLNHDAMYWYRQDPGQGLRLIYYSQIVNDFQKGDIAEGYSVSREKKESFPLTVTSAQKNPTAFYLCASSPRDRGPNEQYFGPGTRLTVT.

The rearrangement uses TRBV19 and TRBJ2-1, with 10 positions matching TRBD1. Germline V gene sequence: CDR1 LNHDA, CDR2 SQIVND (reference sequence). V trimming: 2 bases; J trimming: 2 bases; junction bases outside the gene matches: 3. This CDR3 has 16 residues. CDR3 nucleotide sequence: TGTGCCAGTAGTATAAGGACAGGGGGTCCCTACAATGAGCAGTTCTTC. Amino acids: CASSIRTGGPYNEQFF.

The chain has TRBV6-5 and TRBJ1-4; no clear D gene. V was pared by 2 bases and J by 4 bases, with 11 bases between. This CDR3 region has 15 residues. The germline V gene encodes CDR1 MNHEY and CDR2 SVGAGI. CDR3 nucleotides: TGTGCCAGCAGTTACCTGACACCCGTTAATGAAAAACTGTTTTTT. This gives the protein CASSYLTPVNEKLFF.

Note on this clone: The sample has other DNA sequences that encode this CDR3 too. The rearrangement uses TRBV5-4 and TRBJ1-3; D possibly corresponds to TRBD1 (5 bases). The CDR3 is 14 amino acids. The germline gives CDR1 SGHNT, CDR2 YYREEE (reference sequence). Trimming took 1 base from V and 3 from J, leaving 8 bases between them. CDR3 DNA sequence: TGTGCCAGCAGCTTGCAGGGTTTTGGAAACACCATATATTTT. It specifies CASSLQGFGNTIYF.

This sequence joins TRBV7-9 and TRBJ2-7; 9 bases are shared with TRBD1. V was pared by 5 bases and J by 0 bases, with 8 bases of the junction left unmatched. Germline V CDR1 and CDR2: SEHNR, FQNEAQ (reference sequence). The length of the CDR3 is 16 residues. Written as DNA, the CDR3 is TGTGCCAGCAGCCCCCGTGGACAGGGGAGCTCCTACGAGCAGTACTTC. This encodes CASSPRGQGSSYEQYF.

This chain links TRBV7-8 with TRBJ1-4; perhaps TRBD1 as D (5 bases). Deletions cut 5 bases from V and 4 bases from J, with 14 bases between. Per germline, CDR1 SGHVS and CDR2 FQNEAQ. There are 15 residues in the CDR3. CDR3 DNA: TGTGCCAGCAGCCCTTCCTCAGGGCGTAATGAAAAACTGTTTTTT. This codes for CASSPSSGRNEKLFF. The full variable domain, in which reference TRBV7-8 and TRBJ1-4 provide the parts outside the CDR3, is GAGVSQSPRYKVAKRGQDVALRCDPISGHVSLFWYQQALGQGPEFLTYFQNEAQLDKSGLPSDRFFAERPEGSVSTLKIQRTQQEDSAVYLCASSPSSGRNEKLFFGSGTQLSVL.

The V gene is TRBV28, the J gene TRBJ1-4, with 8 bases matching TRBD1. Germline V gene data show CDR1 as MDHEN and CDR2 as SYDVKM. The CDR3 extends over 15 amino acids. V was clipped by 5 bases and J by 6 bases; unmatched bases: 8. CDR3 DNA sequence: TGTGCCAGCAGTCCGGGGGGACAGGTCGATGAAAAACTGTTTTTT. It translates to CASSPGGQVDEKLFF.

The chain uses TRBV10-2 and TRBJ1-5; D is ambiguous. V lost 3 bases and J lost 2, with 8 bases in between. Looked up from germline, CDR1 is WSHSY and CDR2 is SAAADI. CDR3 length: 14 residues. The CDR3 nucleotides read TGCGCCAGCAGTGATGGCTCGGGCAATCAGCCCCAGCATTTT. Translated: CASSDGSGNQPQHF.

This rearrangement joins TRBV28 to TRBJ1-2; tentatively, D is TRBD1 (5 bases). This CDR3 has 13 residues. The V and J ends lost 3 bases and 5 bases respectively, with 10 bases between them. Germline V gives CDR1 MDHEN, CDR2 SYDVKM. CDR3 sequence reads: CASSLLGRYGYTF. The DNA of the CDR3 is TGTGCCAGCAGTTTGTTGGGGCGGTATGGCTACACCTTC.